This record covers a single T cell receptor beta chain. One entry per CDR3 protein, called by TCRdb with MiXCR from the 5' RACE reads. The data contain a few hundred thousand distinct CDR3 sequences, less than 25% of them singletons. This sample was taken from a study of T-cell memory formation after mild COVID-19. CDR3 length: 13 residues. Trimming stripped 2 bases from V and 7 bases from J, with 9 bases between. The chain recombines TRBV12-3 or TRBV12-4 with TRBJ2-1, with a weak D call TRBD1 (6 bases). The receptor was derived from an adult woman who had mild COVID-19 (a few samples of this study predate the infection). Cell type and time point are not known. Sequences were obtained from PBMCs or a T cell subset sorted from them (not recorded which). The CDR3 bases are TGTGCCAGCAGTTTATGGGACAAAAATGAGCAGTTCTTC. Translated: CASSLWDKNEQFF.